This is a list of T cell receptor beta chains from one sample in a study of blood T cell repertoires in COVID-19. Method: immunoSEQ multiplex PCR; TCRdb's copy keeps in-frame clones and lacks some. The data contain fewer than 85,000 clones, 75% to 80% of them seen just once; the ten biggest clones take up under 3%. Sample: peripheral blood. These receptors all come from a man between 65 and 85 years old with COVID-19, enrolled during active disease. CDR3s include the opening cysteine and the closing phenylalanine or tryptophan. The order of the fields is CDR3 protein, CDR3 DNA, D gene, clone size, J gene, V gene. D genes are given only for firm matches. A row's size may be missing; if present it is once, few, many or a size class.

CASSSPAWGGSLGGYTF	TGTGCCAGCAGTTCTCCCGCTTGGGGAGGATCTTTAGGTGGCTACACCTTC	-	-	TRBJ1-2	TRBV28
CASSKEPGQPNGYTF	TGTGCCAGCAGCAAAGAACCCGGACAACCAAATGGCTACACCTTC	-	-	TRBJ1-2	TRBV21-1
CASSQSGNEQYF	TGTGCCAGCAGCCAATCAGGGAACGAGCAGTACTTC	-	-	TRBJ2-7	TRBV14
CASSFGHNTEAFF	TGTGCCAGCAGCTTCGGACATAACACTGAAGCTTTCTTT	-	-	TRBJ1-1	TRBV3-1/TRBV3-2
CASSLAVTNSPLHF	TGTGCCAGCAGTTTGGCAGTAACTAATTCACCCCTCCACTTT	-	-	TRBJ1-6	TRBV28
CASSQPGTGLYGYTF	TGTGCCAGCAGCCAACCCGGGACAGGGTTGTATGGCTACACCTTC	TRBD1	-	TRBJ1-2	TRBV5-8
CASSQGGEQFF	TGTGCCAGCAGTCAGGGAGGTGAGCAGTTCTTC	-	-	TRBJ2-1	TRBV12-3/TRBV12-4
CASSWDRGNEQYF	TGTGCCAGCAGTTGGGACAGGGGGAACGAGCAGTACTTC	TRBD1	-	TRBJ2-7	TRBV5-8
CASSQRRDSEAFF	TGTGCCAGCAGCCAAAGGAGGGACAGTGAAGCTTTCTTT	TRBD1	-	TRBJ1-1	TRBV3-1/TRBV3-2
CASSQEVAGEYEKLFF	TGCGCCAGCAGCCAAGAAGTGGCAGGGGAGTACGAAAAACTGTTTTTT	-	-	TRBJ1-4	TRBV4-1
CASSLASLNTEAFF	TGTGCCAGCAGTTTAGCCAGTCTGAACACTGAAGCTTTCTTT	-	once	TRBJ1-1	TRBV28
CASSLLRGSNEQFF	TGTGCCAGCAGCTTACTCCGGGGTTCCAATGAGCAGTTCTTC	-	-	TRBJ2-1	TRBV11-2
CASSPLAAGVRELFF	TGTGCCAGCAGTCCATTAGCCGCAGGGGTCCGGGAGCTGTTTTTT	-	once	TRBJ2-2	TRBV27
CASSSQGQGPSEAFF	TGTGCCAGCAGCTCCCAGGGACAGGGGCCGAGTGAAGCTTTCTTT	TRBD1	few	TRBJ1-1	TRBV7-3
CASSLAGGSYEQYF	TGTGCCAGCAGCTTGGCCGGCGGTTCCTACGAGCAGTACTTC	-	-	TRBJ2-7	TRBV5-4
CASGINQPQHF	TGTGCCTCAGGAATCAATCAGCCCCAGCATTTT	-	-	TRBJ1-5	TRBV30
CASSLVTGFQETQYF	TGTGCCAGCAGCTTGGTGACAGGCTTTCAAGAGACCCAGTACTTC	-	once	TRBJ2-5	TRBV7-8
CASRTDSPLHF	TGTGCCAGCAGGACTGATTCACCCCTCCACTTT	-	few	TRBJ1-6	TRBV2
CASSGTRASTDTQYF	TGTGCCAGCAGCGGGACTAGAGCCAGCACAGATACGCAGTATTTT	TRBD2	-	TRBJ2-3	TRBV5-6
CASSLELKLAGARSYEQYF	TGTGCCAGCAGCTTGGAATTGAAACTAGCGGGAGCTCGTTCCTACGAGCAGTACTTC	TRBD2	-	TRBJ2-7	TRBV5-6
CASSFRVFSDEQYF	TGTGCCAGCAGTTTCAGGGTTTTTTCCGACGAGCAGTACTTC	-	-	TRBJ2-7	TRBV27
CASSSGSPHEQYF	TGTGCCAGTTCTAGCGGGAGCCCCCACGAGCAGTACTTC	TRBD2	few	TRBJ2-7	TRBV2
CASSYTGGEGYTF	TGTGCCAGCAGCTATACAGGGGGCGAAGGCTACACCTTC	TRBD1	few	TRBJ1-2	TRBV7-2
CASSLGGYEQYF	TGCGCCAGCAGCTTGGGAGGTTACGAGCAGTACTTC	-	-	TRBJ2-7	TRBV5-1
CASSGLAGGPGTGELFF	TGTGCCAGCAGCGGACTAGCGGGAGGGCCTGGCACCGGGGAGCTGTTTTTT	TRBD2	-	TRBJ2-2	TRBV11-2
CASSRWGSQSGANVLTF	TGTGCCAGTAGTCGTTGGGGCAGCCAGTCTGGGGCCAACGTCCTGACTTTC	-	-	TRBJ2-6	TRBV19